Each of the 18 T cell receptor beta chains below was sequenced from the same sample in a study of cytomegalovirus exposure and HLA in healthy donors. The PCR had 60 Vbeta and 13 Jbeta primers. TCRdb keeps only in-frame clones here, not all; method: immunoSEQ multiplex PCR. In the table there are some 150,000 clones, roughly 84% of which are singletons. Sequenced material: PBMCs. These receptors originate from a woman between 18 and 30 years old in good health and CMV-seronegative.

V usage is TRBV5-4 and J usage is TRBJ2-7; TRBD2 matches at 12 bases. V lost 4 bases and J lost 2; bases outside the gene matches: 7. Germline lookup yields CDR1 SGHNT and CDR2 YYREEE (reference sequence). The CDR3 spans 16 residues. This chain's CDR3 is CASSAQTSGRPYEQYF. CDR3 nucleotides: TGTGCCAGCAGCGCCCAGACTAGCGGGAGACCCTACGAGCAGTACTTC.

The chain carries TRBV2 and TRBJ2-5; 10 nucleotides line up with TRBD1. The germline gives CDR1 SNHLY, CDR2 FYNNEI. Losses at the gene ends were 2 bases for V and 3 bases for J; bases not matched to a gene: 6. CDR3 size: 16 residues. This CDR3 is CASSEQDRGGEETQYF. Written as DNA, the CDR3 is TGTGCCAGCAGTGAACAGGACAGGGGGGGAGAAGAGACCCAGTACTTC.

This chain links TRBV7-2 with TRBJ1-5, with D hard to call. Germline CDR1 is SGHTA and CDR2 is FQGNSA. The V end was cut by 5 bases, the J end by 2 bases, with 10 bases between. The CDR3 consists of 14 residues. CDR3 nucleotide sequence: TGTGCCAGCAGCCCATACAGTGGCAATCAGCCCCAGCATTTT. As protein: CASSPYSGNQPQHF.

The chain is built from TRBV7-9 and TRBJ2-7; D not resolved. This CDR3 has 14 residues. Trimming cost V 4 bases and J 0 bases, with 10 bases left between them. Germline loops: CDR1 SEHNR, CDR2 FQNEAQ (reference sequence). In DNA form, the CDR3 reads TGTGCCAGCAGCTCTTGGCCGGGCTCCTACGAGCAGTACTTC. This sequence encodes CASSSWPGSYEQYF.

The rearrangement links TRBV6-5 to TRBJ2-3; perhaps TRBD2 as D (5 bases). The CDR3 is 13 amino acids. The V and J ends lost 5 bases and 4 bases respectively, with 10 bases between them. From germline, CDR1 is MNHEY and CDR2 SVGAGI. This chain's CDR3 is CASSRDGADTQYF. The DNA for the CDR3 is TGTGCCAGCAGTCGAGACGGGGCAGATACGCAGTATTTT.

A word on this clone: Compared with germline, one end of the junction differs, possibly owing to a read error. The chain employs TRBV2 and TRBJ1-2; no reliable D call. The CDR3 contains 12 residues. Germline V lookup: CDR1 SNHLY, CDR2 FYNNEI. The CDR3 loop is CASSEVGYGHTF. DNA of the CDR3: TGTGCCAGCAGTGAAGTCGGGTATGGCCACACCTTC. The full variable domain, rest sourced from reference TRBV2 and TRBJ1-2, is EPEVTQTPSHQVTQMGQEVILRCVPISNHLYFYWYRQILGQKVEFLVSFYNNEISEKSEIFDDQFSVERPDGSNFTLKIRSTKLEDSAMYFCASSEVGYGHTFGSGTRLTVV.

This clone has only one observation. The chain employs TRBV6-5 and TRBJ2-5; 7 nucleotides line up with TRBD1. The J call may be faulty, since TRBJ2-7 better matches the DNA end. CDR3 length equals 14 residues. In germline, CDR1 is MNHEY, CDR2 SVGAGI. Here the CDR3 reads CASTQDRWSYEQYF. The DNA of the CDR3 is TGTGCCAGCACCCAGGACAGGTGGAGCTACGAGCAGTACTTC.

The CDR3, as DNA: TGTGCCAGCAGTGAAGCGGGCCGCACAGATACGCAGTATTTT. Amino acids: CASSEAGRTDTQYF. This chain joins TRBV6-1 and TRBJ2-3; D is ambiguous. The length of the CDR3 is 14 residues. Germline lookup yields CDR1 MNHNS and CDR2 SASEGT. Trimming removed 0 bases at V and 1 base at J, with 5 bases between.

The J gene is TRBJ1-1, the V gene TRBV18; 10 bases match TRBD1. The CDR3 extends over 14 amino acids. V was pared by 2 bases and J by 3 bases, with 0 bases of the junction left unmatched. CDR1 KGHSH and CDR2 LQKENI come from the germline V gene. CDR3 bases: TGTGCCAGCTCACCAGGGACAGGGGACACTGAAGCTTTCTTT. This codes for CASSPGTGDTEAFF.

The chain links TRBV11-2 to TRBJ2-7; D is perhaps TRBD1 (7 bases). CDR1 and CDR2 (germline): SGHAT, FQNNGV. V shed 0 bases and J shed 10 bases, with 16 bases lying between them. The CDR3 runs 14 residues. The CDR3 region is CASSLEEGAISQYF. In DNA form, the CDR3 reads TGTGCCAGCAGCTTAGAGGAGGGGGCAATATCACAGTACTTC. Filled out from reference TRBV11-2 and TRBJ2-7, the complete variable domain reads EAGVAQSPRYKIIEKRQSVAFWCNPISGHATLYWYQQILGQGPKLLIQFQNNGVVDDSQLPKDRFSAERLKGVDSTLKIQPAKLEDSAVYLCASSLEEGAISQYFGPGTRLTVT.

The V call is TRBV28, the J call TRBJ1-5, with TRBD1 identical over 8 bases. The germline CDR1 and CDR2 sequences are MDHEN and SYDVKM. The CDR3 is 15 amino acids. V lost 4 bases and J lost 7; bases outside the gene matches: 9. DNA of the CDR3: TGTGCCAGCAGTTCCGACAGGGGCTCAGGGCAGCCCCAGCATTTT. This gives the protein CASSSDRGSGQPQHF.

J is TRBJ2-5 and V is TRBV5-1, with 8 bases that match TRBD2. V was pared by 3 bases and J by 5 bases, with 3 bases of the junction left unmatched. Per the germline V gene, CDR1 is SGHRS and CDR2 is YFSETQ. The CDR3 is 13 amino acids. The CDR3 bases are TGCGCCAGCAGCTCAGGCGGGAGGGAGACCCAGTACTTC. Translating gives CASSSGGRETQYF.

The gene calls are TRBV18 and TRBJ2-2; possible D gene TRBD1, 5 bases. There are 16 residues in the CDR3. CDR1 is KGHSH, CDR2 LQKENI, per germline. V was clipped by 3 bases and J by 1 base, with 12 bases between them. The CDR3 region is CASSPQGTGNTGELFF. The DNA of the CDR3 is TGTGCCAGCTCACCCCAGGGAACAGGGAACACCGGGGAGCTGTTTTTT.

The genes are TRBV11-3 and TRBJ2-7; D might be TRBD1 (6 bases). This CDR3 is 14 amino acids long. Trimming took 5 bases from V and 0 from J, leaving 11 bases between them. The germline gives CDR1 SGHNT, CDR2 YENEEA. The CDR3 DNA follows: TGTGCCAGCAGCCTCGGACAGTCCTCCTACGAGCAGTACTTC. Translating gives CASSLGQSSYEQYF.

This clone was seen a single time. The chain uses TRBV30 and TRBJ2-3; 7 nucleotides agree with TRBD2. The J segment lost 3 bases and the V segment lost 4 bases, leaving 7 bases of the junction unmatched. Germline V gene data show CDR1 as GTSNPN and CDR2 as SVGIG (reference sequence). The CDR3 totals 14 residues. CDR3 DNA: TGTGCCTGGACTGCTGGACTAGTAACAGATACGCAGTATTTT. Translating it yields CAWTAGLVTDTQYF.

This sequence joins TRBV7-6 and TRBJ2-1; weak D call: TRBD1 (6 bases). The germline CDR1 and CDR2 sequences are SGHVS and FNYEAQ. CDR3 length equals 13 residues. The V gene lost 5 bases and the J gene lost 8 bases, with 13 bases spanning the gap. This CDR3 is CASSQNRDDEQFF. In nucleotides, the CDR3 is TGTGCCAGCAGCCAAAACAGGGACGATGAGCAGTTCTTC.

The CDR3 spells CASSPGLAGGGEQFF. The CDR3 region has the DNA TGTGCCAGCAGCCCGGGACTAGCGGGAGGAGGGGAGCAGTTCTTC. This chain connects TRBV28 to TRBJ2-1; 15 bases fit TRBD2. Germline CDR1 reads MDHEN; CDR2 reads SYDVKM. The V and J ends lost 6 bases and 10 bases, in that order; junction bases with no gene match: 7. The CDR3 length is 15 residues.

The chain recombines TRBV28 with TRBJ2-3; TRBD1 matches 8 bases. The V gene end was trimmed by 5 bases and the J gene end by 7 bases; junction bases not matched to a gene: 8. Per germline, CDR1 MDHEN and CDR2 SYDVKM. The length of the CDR3 is 14 residues. This CDR3 reads CASSTGTGKNTQYF. In DNA form, the CDR3 reads TGTGCCAGCAGTACCGGGACAGGTAAAAATACGCAGTATTTT.